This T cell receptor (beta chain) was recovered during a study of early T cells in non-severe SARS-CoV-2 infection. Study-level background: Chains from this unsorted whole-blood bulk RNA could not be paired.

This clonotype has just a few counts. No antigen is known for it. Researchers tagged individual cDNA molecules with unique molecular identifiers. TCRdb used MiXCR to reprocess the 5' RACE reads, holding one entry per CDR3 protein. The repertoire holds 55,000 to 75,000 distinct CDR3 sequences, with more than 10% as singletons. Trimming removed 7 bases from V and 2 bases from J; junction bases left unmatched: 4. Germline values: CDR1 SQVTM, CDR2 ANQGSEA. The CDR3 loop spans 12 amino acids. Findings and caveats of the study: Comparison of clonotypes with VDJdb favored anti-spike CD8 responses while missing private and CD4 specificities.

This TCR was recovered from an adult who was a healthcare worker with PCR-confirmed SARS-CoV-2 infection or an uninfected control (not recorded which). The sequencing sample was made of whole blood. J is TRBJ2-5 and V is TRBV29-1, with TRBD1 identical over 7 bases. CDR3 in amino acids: CSGGQRQETQYF. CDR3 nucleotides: TGCAGCGGGGGACAGCGGCAAGAGACCCAGTACTTC.